This TCR beta chain emerged from a study of cytomegalovirus exposure and HLA in healthy donors. General study results and limits: Researchers counted 164 TCR beta chains as cytomegalovirus-associated. Reported performance of the classifier showed diagnosis of cytomegalovirus status with high specificity and sensitivity.

As for this clone: Its antigen is not identified.

There are 17 residues in the CDR3. Germline CDR1 is MGHRA and CDR2 is YSYEKL. V trimming: 0 bases; J trimming: 5 bases; junction bases outside the gene matches: 3. Using immunoSEQ multiplex PCR, the repertoire was profiled, and TCRdb retains in-frame clones only, with some absent. Of more than 140,000 clones detected, around nine tenths appear once; the ten largest clones hold 3.3%. This TCR derives from a woman aged 18 to 35 in good health and CMV-seropositive. This chain joins TRBV4-1 and TRBJ2-1; TRBD2 agrees at 14 bases. Sample: PBMCs. CDR3 in amino acids: CASSQDPGLAGDNEQFF. CDR3 DNA: TGCGCCAGCAGCCAAGATCCGGGACTAGCGGGAGACAATGAGCAGTTCTTC.